This T cell receptor (beta chain) was sequenced in a study of cytomegalovirus exposure and HLA in healthy donors (TCRdb year 2017). Concerning the study at large: According to a later analysis, one platform produced both the roughly 110 validation repertoires and the 666 repertoires of the first cohort. The study aimed to test whether cataloging public T cell receptors could reveal signatures of past pathogen exposure. In addition to the first cohort of 666 subjects, a separate validation cohort of 120 different subjects was used. To predict cytomegalovirus infection status, the study brought together high-throughput TCR immunosequencing, statistical association of individual TCRs with disease status, and machine learning. Findings and caveats that apply to the study as a whole: A few of the identified cytomegalovirus-associated TCR beta chains were confirmed in vitro to be specific for cytomegalovirus antigens. A later analysis had no HLA typing for the validation cohort, so co-occurrence there was scored across all 120 or so repertoires. It was suggested by the authors that the approach could potentially be generalized to other disease states and immunological phenotypes. Most TCR sequences were seen in very few donors, while some public TCRs were found in many individuals. The study listed 150 to 200 TCR beta chains as associated with cytomegalovirus. Cytomegalovirus status was reported to be diagnosed by the classifier with high specificity and sensitivity in both the original and validation cohorts. A later analysis found that TCRs clustered in the first cohort also tended to co-occur in the 120 validation repertoires, with approximately 95% of cluster scores above 0.

The donors belonged to the validation cohort of approximately 130 subjects, which was separate from the roughly 700-subject first cohort. A word on this clone: This receptor's antigen is unknown. One base away there is no much larger clone; base qualities are not given.

Library preparation employed the immunoSEQ multiplex PCR assay. On the study's bioinformatics: A statistical classification framework was built for diagnosing cytomegalovirus status from the catalog of TCR beta chain sequences. This immuneACCESS table, as held by TCRdb, lists in-frame sequences with V and J called but not all clones. Of the missing ones, under half trace to an unresolved V gene in checked studies; the others have no known cause. That table gives V, J and clone size, and the DNA gave D and trimming. This sample has about 170,000 clones in its table, and roughly 86% of those were observed once. The ten largest clones take up roughly 2.5% of the sample. The sequenced sample was PBMCs. This receptor was obtained from a man between 18 and 35 years old in good health and CMV-seropositive.

The CDR3 is CASSLAGQHLSTDTQYF. The DNA reads TGTGCCAGCAGCTTAGCTGGGCAGCACCTAAGCACAGATACGCAGTATTTT. The V and J genes are TRBV5-6 and TRBJ2-3; no D gene call is confident. The CDR3 measures 17 amino acids from cysteine to phenylalanine. Only the CDR3 DNA stays, 51 bases, in frame from base 1. Cut back by 2 bases and 0 bases, the V and J ends lie 16 bases apart. Via the germline V gene, CDR1 is SGHDT and CDR2 YYEEEE.